This TCR beta chain comes out of a study of blood T cell repertoires in COVID-19. Looking at the study overall: From the United States, Italy and Spain came samples of acute and convalescent COVID-19. In each case, the material was cDNA or gDNA derived from T cells, B-cell-depleted T cells, or PBMCs.

Per the original data handling: Amplified reference gene primers provided the basis for estimating nucleated cell counts. Clones were sequenced by immunoSEQ multiplex PCR, and TCRdb holds only the in-frame ones, with some missing. D and trimming come from the DNA, and the V and J calls and clone size come from that table. Among over 200,000 clones, roughly 86% were seen once, and the ten largest hold approximately 2.6%. Per the germline V gene, CDR1 is SGHTA and CDR2 is FQGNSA. The CDR3 runs 13 residues. The ends were cut back, 5 bases at V and 0 bases at J, with 7 bases in the middle. The clonotype originates from a woman aged 55-70 years with acute or convalescent COVID-19. The chain has TRBV7-2 and TRBJ1-1; no reliable D call. The sequencing sample was made of peripheral blood. The CDR3 bases are TGTGCCAGCAGCATCTCGTTGAACACTGAAGCTTTCTTT. This codes for CASSISLNTEAFF.